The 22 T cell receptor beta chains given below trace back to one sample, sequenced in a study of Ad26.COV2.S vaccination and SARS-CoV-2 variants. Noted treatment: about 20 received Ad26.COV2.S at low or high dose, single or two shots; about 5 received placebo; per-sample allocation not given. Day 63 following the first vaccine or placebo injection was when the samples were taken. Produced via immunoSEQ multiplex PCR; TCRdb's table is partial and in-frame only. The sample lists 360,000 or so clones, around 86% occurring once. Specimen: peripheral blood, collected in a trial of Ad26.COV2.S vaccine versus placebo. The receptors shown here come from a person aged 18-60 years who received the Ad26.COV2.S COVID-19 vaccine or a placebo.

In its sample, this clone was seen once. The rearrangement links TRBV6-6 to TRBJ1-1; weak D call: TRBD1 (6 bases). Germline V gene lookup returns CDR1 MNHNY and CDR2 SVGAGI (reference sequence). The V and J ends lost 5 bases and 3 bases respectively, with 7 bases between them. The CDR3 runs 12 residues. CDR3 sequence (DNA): TGTGCCAGCAGTCGACAGGACACTGAAGCTTTCTTT. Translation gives CASSRQDTEAFF.

In DNA form, the CDR3 reads TGTGCCAGCAGCTTGGCGGCAGGGCAGGATCAGCCCCAGCATTTT. Protein sequence: CASSLAAGQDQPQHF. The rearrangement links TRBV5-5 to TRBJ1-5, with D perhaps matching TRBD1 (5 bases). Germline lookup yields CDR1 SGHKS and CDR2 YYEKEE (reference sequence). The CDR3 is 15 residues long. V lost 0 bases and J 5 bases, leaving 12 bases between the germline ends.

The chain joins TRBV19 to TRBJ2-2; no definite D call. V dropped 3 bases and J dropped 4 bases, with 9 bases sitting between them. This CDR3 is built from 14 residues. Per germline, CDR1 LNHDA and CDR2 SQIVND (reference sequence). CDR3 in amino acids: CASSMGRSTGELFF. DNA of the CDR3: TGTGCCAGTAGTATGGGCAGGAGCACCGGGGAGCTGTTTTTT.

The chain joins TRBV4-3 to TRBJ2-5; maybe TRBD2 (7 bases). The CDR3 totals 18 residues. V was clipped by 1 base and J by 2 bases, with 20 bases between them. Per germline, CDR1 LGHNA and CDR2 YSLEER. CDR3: CASSQAPRGAGDQETQYF. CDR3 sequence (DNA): TGCGCCAGCAGCCAAGCCCCTCGGGGGGCGGGGGATCAAGAGACCCAGTACTTC.

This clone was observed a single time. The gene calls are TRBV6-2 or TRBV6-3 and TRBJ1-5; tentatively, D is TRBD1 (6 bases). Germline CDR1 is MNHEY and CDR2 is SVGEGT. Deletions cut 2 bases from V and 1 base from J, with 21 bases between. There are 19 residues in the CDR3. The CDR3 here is CASSYNPARGGGSNQPQHF. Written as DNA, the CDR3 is TGTGCCAGCAGTTACAACCCAGCCAGGGGAGGGGGAAGCAATCAGCCCCAGCATTTT.

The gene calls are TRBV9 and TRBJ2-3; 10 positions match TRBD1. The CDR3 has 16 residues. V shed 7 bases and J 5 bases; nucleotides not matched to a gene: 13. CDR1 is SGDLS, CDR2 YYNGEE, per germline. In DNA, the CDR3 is TGTGCCAGCCAGAGGGGAGGGACAGGGGTTGTAGATACGCAGTATTTT. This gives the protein CASQRGGTGVVDTQYF.

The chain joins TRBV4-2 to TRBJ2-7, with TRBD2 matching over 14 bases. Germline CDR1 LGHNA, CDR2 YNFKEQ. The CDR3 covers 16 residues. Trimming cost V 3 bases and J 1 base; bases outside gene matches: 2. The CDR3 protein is CASSQTSGGASYEQYF. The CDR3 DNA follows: TGTGCCAGCAGCCAGACTAGCGGGGGGGCTTCCTACGAGCAGTACTTC.

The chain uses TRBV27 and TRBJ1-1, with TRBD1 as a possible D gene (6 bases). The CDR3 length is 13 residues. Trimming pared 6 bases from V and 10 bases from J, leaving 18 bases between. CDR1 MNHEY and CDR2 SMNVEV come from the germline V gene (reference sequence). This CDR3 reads CASRSRDIGLAFF. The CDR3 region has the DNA TGTGCCAGCAGGTCCCGGGACATCGGGTTAGCTTTCTTT.

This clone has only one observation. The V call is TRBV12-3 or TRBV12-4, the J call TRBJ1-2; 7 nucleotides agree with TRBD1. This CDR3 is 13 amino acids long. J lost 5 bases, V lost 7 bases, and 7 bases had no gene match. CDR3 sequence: CASNTGAMYGYTF. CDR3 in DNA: TGTGCCAGCAACACAGGGGCAATGTATGGCTACACCTTC.

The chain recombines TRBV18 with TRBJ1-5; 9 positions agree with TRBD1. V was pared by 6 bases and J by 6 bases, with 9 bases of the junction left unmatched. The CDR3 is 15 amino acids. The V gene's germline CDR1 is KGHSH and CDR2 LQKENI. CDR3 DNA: TGTGCCAGCTCCCCCAACAGGGGGCGTACTCAGCCCCAGCATTTT. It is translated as CASSPNRGRTQPQHF.

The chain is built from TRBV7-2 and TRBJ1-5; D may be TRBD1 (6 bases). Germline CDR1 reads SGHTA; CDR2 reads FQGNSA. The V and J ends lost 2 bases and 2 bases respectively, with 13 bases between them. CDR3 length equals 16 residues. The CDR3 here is CASSLQGGSGNQPQHF. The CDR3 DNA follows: TGTGCCAGCAGCTTACAAGGGGGATCGGGCAATCAGCCCCAGCATTTT.

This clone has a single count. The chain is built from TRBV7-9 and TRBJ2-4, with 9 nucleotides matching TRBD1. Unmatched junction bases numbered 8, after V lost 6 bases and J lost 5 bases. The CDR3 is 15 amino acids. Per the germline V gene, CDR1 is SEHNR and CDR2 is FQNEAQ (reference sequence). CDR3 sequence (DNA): TGTGCCAGCAGACCCGGGACAGGGAGGGAAAACATTCAGTACTTC. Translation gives CASRPGTGRENIQYF.

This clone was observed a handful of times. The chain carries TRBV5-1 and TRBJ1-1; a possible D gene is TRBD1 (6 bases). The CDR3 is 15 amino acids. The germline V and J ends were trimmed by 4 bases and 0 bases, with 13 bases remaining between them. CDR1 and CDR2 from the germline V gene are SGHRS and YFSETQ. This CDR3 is CASSIGGAMNTEAFF. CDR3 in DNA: TGCGCCAGCAGCATTGGGGGGGCTATGAACACTGAAGCTTTCTTT. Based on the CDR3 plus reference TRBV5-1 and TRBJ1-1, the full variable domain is KAGVTQTPRYLIKTRGQQVTLSCSPISGHRSVSWYQQTPGQGLQFLFEYFSETQRNKGNFPGRFSGRQFSNSRSEMNVSTLELGDSALYLCASSIGGAMNTEAFFGQGTRLTVV.

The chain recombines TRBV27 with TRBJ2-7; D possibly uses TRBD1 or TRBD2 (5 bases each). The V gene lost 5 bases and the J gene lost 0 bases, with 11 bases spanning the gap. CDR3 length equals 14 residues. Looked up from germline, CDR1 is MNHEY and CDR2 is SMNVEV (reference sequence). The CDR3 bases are TGTGCCAGCAGTCCGTGGGGGTTCTCCTACGAGCAGTACTTC. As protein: CASSPWGFSYEQYF.

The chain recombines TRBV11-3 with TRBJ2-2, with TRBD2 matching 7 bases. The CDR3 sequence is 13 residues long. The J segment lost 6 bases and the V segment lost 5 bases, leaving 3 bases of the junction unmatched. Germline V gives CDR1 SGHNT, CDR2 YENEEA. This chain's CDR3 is CASSPGLAGELFF. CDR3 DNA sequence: TGTGCCAGCAGCCCCGGACTAGCCGGGGAGCTGTTTTTT. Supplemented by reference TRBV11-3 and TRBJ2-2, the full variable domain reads EAGVVQSPRYKIIEKKQPVAFWCNPISGHNTLYWYLQNLGQGPELLIRYENEEAVDDSQLPKDRFSAERLKGVDSTLKIQPAELGDSAVYLCASSPGLAGELFFGEGSRLTVL.

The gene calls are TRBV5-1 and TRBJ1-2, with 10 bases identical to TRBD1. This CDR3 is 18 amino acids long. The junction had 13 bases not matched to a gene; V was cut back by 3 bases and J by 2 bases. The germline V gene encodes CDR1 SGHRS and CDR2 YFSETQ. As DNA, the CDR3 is TGCGCCAGCAGCTCTGTTTACCGGACAGGGGGTGAAAACTATGGCTACACCTTC. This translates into CASSSVYRTGGENYGYTF. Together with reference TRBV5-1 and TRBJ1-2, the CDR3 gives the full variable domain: KAGVTQTPRYLIKTRGQQVTLSCSPISGHRSVSWYQQTPGQGLQFLFEYFSETQRNKGNFPGRFSGRQFSNSRSEMNVSTLELGDSALYLCASSSVYRTGGENYGYTFGSGTRLTVV.

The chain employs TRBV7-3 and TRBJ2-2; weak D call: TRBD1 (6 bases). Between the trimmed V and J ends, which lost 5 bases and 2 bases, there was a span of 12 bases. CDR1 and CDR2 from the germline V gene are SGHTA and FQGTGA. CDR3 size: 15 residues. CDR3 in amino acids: CASSPGTFNTGELFF. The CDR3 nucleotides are TGTGCCAGCAGCCCCGGGACATTCAACACCGGGGAGCTGTTTTTT.

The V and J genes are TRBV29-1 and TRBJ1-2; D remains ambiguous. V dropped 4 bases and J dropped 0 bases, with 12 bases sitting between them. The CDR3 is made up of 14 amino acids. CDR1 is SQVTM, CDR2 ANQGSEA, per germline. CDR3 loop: CSVAFRAANYGYTF. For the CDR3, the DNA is TGCAGCGTTGCTTTCCGTGCCGCTAACTATGGCTACACCTTC. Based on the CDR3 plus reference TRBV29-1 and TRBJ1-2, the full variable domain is SAVISQKPSRDICQRGTSLTIQCQVDSQVTMMFWYRQQPGQSLTLIATANQGSEATYESGFVIDKFPISRPNLTFSTLTVSNMSPEDSSIYLCSVAFRAANYGYTFGSGTRLTVV.

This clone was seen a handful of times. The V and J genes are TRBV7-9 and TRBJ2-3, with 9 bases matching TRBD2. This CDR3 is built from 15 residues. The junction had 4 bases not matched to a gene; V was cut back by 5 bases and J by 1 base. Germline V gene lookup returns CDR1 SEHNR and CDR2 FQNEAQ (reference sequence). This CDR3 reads CASSERGARTDTQYF. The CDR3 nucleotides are TGTGCCAGCAGCGAGCGGGGGGCCCGCACAGATACGCAGTATTTT.

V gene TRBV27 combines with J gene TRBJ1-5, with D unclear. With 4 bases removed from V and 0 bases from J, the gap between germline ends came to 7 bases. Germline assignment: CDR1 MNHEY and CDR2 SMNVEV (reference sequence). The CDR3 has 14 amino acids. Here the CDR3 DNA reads TGTGCCAGCAGTTATCAGTATAGCAATCAGCCCCAGCATTTT. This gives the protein CASSYQYSNQPQHF.

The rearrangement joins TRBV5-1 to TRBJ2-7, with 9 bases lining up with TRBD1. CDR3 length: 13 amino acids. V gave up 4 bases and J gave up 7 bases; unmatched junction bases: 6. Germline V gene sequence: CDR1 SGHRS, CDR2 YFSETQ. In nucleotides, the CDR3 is TGCGCCAGCAGCCTGGGACAGGGCGAGGAGCAGTACTTC. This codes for CASSLGQGEEQYF.

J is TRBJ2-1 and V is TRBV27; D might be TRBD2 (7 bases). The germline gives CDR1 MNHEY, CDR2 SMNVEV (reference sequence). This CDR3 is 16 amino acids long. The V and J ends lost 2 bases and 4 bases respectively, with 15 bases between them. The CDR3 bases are TGTGCCAGCAGTTTAAGGGGGACTACCCTTTACAATGAGCAGTTCTTC. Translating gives CASSLRGTTLYNEQFF.